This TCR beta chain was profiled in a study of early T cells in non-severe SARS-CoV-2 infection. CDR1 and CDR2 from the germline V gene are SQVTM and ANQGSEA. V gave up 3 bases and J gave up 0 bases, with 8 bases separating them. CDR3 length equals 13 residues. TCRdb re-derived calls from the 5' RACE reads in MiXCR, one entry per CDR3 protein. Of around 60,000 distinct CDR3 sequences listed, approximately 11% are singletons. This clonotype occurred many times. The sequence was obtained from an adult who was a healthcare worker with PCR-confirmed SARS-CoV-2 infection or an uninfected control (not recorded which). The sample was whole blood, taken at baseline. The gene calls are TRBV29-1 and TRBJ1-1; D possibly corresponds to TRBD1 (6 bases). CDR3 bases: TGCAGCGTTGAGACAGGCGTGAACACTGAAGCTTTCTTT. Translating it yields CSVETGVNTEAFF. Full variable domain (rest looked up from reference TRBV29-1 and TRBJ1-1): SAVISQKPSRDICQRGTSLTIQCQVDSQVTMMFWYRQQPGQSLTLIATANQGSEATYESGFVIDKFPISRPNLTFSTLTVSNMSPEDSSIYLCSVETGVNTEAFFGQGTRLTVV.